A selection of T cell receptor beta chains follows, all from one sample in a study of blood T cell repertoires in COVID-19. Generated by immunoSEQ multiplex PCR, the TCRdb table keeps only in-frame clones and is missing some. The sample lists about 140,000 clones; 80% to 90% were seen once. Sequencing used peripheral blood. Every receptor here comes from a woman aged 80 or over with acute or convalescent COVID-19. CDR3s include the opening cysteine and the closing phenylalanine or tryptophan. The order of the fields is D gene, V gene, J gene, clone size, CDR3 protein, CDR3 DNA. D genes are given only for firm matches. Where a row states a size, it is once, few, many or the class of an expanded clone; other rows omit it.

D: -; V: TRBV9; J: TRBJ2-3; size: -; CDR3: CASSPRGNTQYF; DNA: TGTGCCAGCAGCCCCCGGGGAAATACGCAGTATTTT
D: -; V: TRBV2; J: TRBJ1-6; size: many; CDR3: CASSPPGVSYNSPLHF; DNA: TGTGCCAGCAGCCCACCCGGGGTCTCCTATAATTCACCCCTCCACTTT
D: TRBD1; V: TRBV4-3; J: TRBJ1-1; size: few; CDR3: CASSQDIGVGGWAEAFF; DNA: TGCGCCAGCAGCCAAGACATAGGTGTAGGGGGCTGGGCTGAAGCTTTCTTT
D: -; V: TRBV19; J: TRBJ1-2; size: -; CDR3: CASTRGQKGFHYGYTF; DNA: TGTGCCAGTACCCGAGGACAGAAGGGCTTCCACTATGGCTACACCTTC
D: TRBD1; V: TRBV29-1; J: TRBJ1-2; size: once; CDR3: CSVSTTGDGYTF; DNA: TGCAGCGTTTCAACAACAGGGGACGGCTACACCTTC
D: TRBD1; V: TRBV5-1; J: TRBJ1-1; size: -; CDR3: CASSLEGQDTEAFF; DNA: TGCGCCAGCAGCTTGGAAGGACAGGACACTGAAGCTTTCTTT
D: -; V: TRBV12-5; J: TRBJ1-2; size: -; CDR3: CASGLGTDIRYGYTF; DNA: TGTGCTAGTGGTTTGGGGACAGATATCCGCTATGGCTACACCTTC
D: TRBD1; V: TRBV20-1; J: TRBJ1-6; size: -; CDR3: CSASWGQGAPSPLHF; DNA: TGCAGTGCTAGTTGGGGACAGGGGGCACCTTCACCCCTCCACTTT
D: -; V: TRBV2; J: TRBJ1-2; size: -; CDR3: CASTSDTNGYTF; DNA: TGTGCCAGCACCTCGGACACTAATGGCTACACCTTC
D: TRBD1; V: TRBV3-1/TRBV3-2; J: TRBJ1-4; size: -; CDR3: CASSQVRLGQGPKLFF; DNA: TGTGCCAGCAGCCAAGTAAGGTTGGGACAGGGGCCTAAACTGTTTTTT
D: TRBD1; V: TRBV7-2; J: TRBJ2-7; size: -; CDR3: CASSLTGAYYEQYF; DNA: TGTGCCAGCAGCTTGACAGGGGCCTATTACGAGCAGTACTTC
D: -; V: TRBV21-1; J: TRBJ2-7; size: -; CDR3: CASSKGYRVRGEQYF; DNA: TGTGCCAGCAGCAAAGGGTACAGGGTCCGGGGAGAGCAGTACTTC
D: TRBD1; V: TRBV2; J: TRBJ1-2; size: -; CDR3: CASSEEGTGGGYTF; DNA: TGTGCCAGCAGTGAAGAGGGGACAGGGGGTGGCTACACCTTC
D: TRBD1; V: TRBV6-5; J: TRBJ2-7; size: -; CDR3: CASSPRDRLYEQYF; DNA: TGTGCCAGCAGTCCCCGGGACAGACTCTACGAGCAGTACTTC
D: -; V: TRBV2; J: TRBJ1-2; size: -; CDR3: CASSETGRNYGYTF; DNA: TGTGCCAGCAGTGAAACAGGGCGGAACTATGGCTACACCTTC
D: TRBD1; V: TRBV12-3/TRBV12-4; J: TRBJ1-1; size: -; CDR3: CASRGTDNTEAFF; DNA: TGTGCCAGCAGGGGGACAGACAACACTGAAGCTTTCTTT
D: -; V: TRBV10-3; J: TRBJ1-1; size: -; CDR3: CAISAIGPTEAFF; DNA: TGTGCCATCAGTGCGATCGGTCCCACTGAAGCTTTCTTT
D: TRBD2; V: TRBV4-2; J: TRBJ2-1; size: -; CDR3: CASSQERLAGFNEQFF; DNA: TGTGCCAGCAGCCAAGAGAGGCTAGCGGGGTTCAATGAGCAGTTCTTC
D: -; V: TRBV11-1; J: TRBJ2-4; size: -; CDR3: CASSSRTGTQNIQYF; DNA: TGTGCCAGCAGCTCCCGGACCGGGACACAAAACATTCAGTACTTC